In this sample, the clone carrying this T cell receptor (beta chain) turned up many times. Its antigen is as yet unknown. This CDR3 spans 15 amino acids. The germline gives CDR1 SGHTA, CDR2 FQGNSA. Trimming removed 5 bases at V and 2 bases at J, with 16 bases between. These data belong to a study of CD8+CD57+ T cells in acquired aplastic anemia. Study overall: Sorted CD4+ plus CD8+ cells gave DNA averaging about 3.2 ug. General study results and limits: Between patients and controls, around 30 CD8+ CDR3 sequences were found in common. CD8+ Simpson's diversity in patients was not significantly different from that in controls.

The study profiled TCR beta VDJ and CDR3 using genomic DNA as template. In TCRdb, the reads were re-called with MiXCR into one record per CDR3 protein. The sample yields 150,000 to 200,000 distinct CDR3 sequences, roughly 64% seen once. The material sequenced was sorted CD4+, CD8+, or CD8+CD57+ T cells (not recorded which) from PBMCs. The TCR originated in a human donor with severe aplastic anemia or a healthy control (not recorded which). The V and J genes are TRBV7-2 and TRBJ2-7, with D perhaps TRBD1 or TRBD2 (5 bases each). The CDR3 protein is CASSPGGGSTYEQYF. CDR3 nucleotides: TGTGCCAGCAGCCCCGGTGGGGGTTCCACCTACGAGCAGTACTTC. The full variable domain, rest sourced from reference TRBV7-2 and TRBJ2-7, is GAGVSQSPSNKVTEKGKDVELRCDPISGHTALYWYRQSLGQGLEFLIYFQGNSAPDKSGLPSDRFSAERTGGSVSTLTIQRTQQEDSAVYLCASSPGGGSTYEQYFGPGTRLTVT.